There are a few counts of the clone carrying this T cell receptor (beta chain). The antigen remains undetermined. TCRdb independently ran MiXCR on the reads; one entry per CDR3 protein. The table records roughly 120,000 distinct CDR3 sequences, 25% to 30% of them present only once. The sample belongs to a study of T cell repertoires in cytomegalovirus infection. On the study more broadly: Alongside well-studied HLA-B-restricted CMV epitopes, recently identified HLA-C-restricted CMV epitopes were also used. Both a matching HLA type and CMV infection were indicated by public TCR beta signatures. Overall study findings and caveats: The ex vivo response showed dominance by HLA-C-restricted CMV-specific TCR beta clonotypes. Cumulative frequency of public TCR beta families picked out carriers of CMV plus the relevant HLA.

Germline V gene lookup returns CDR1 SNHLY and CDR2 FYNNEI. V was pared by 5 bases and J by 4 bases, with 11 bases between. The CDR3 has 13 residues. This receptor was identified in a human donor in good health (CMV status not recorded). Some clones in this sample may be carry-over from other donors' samples. The sequences come from CD8+ T cells from cultured PBMCs, collected from culture after CMV antigen stimulation. This chain connects TRBV2 to TRBJ1-2; D is perhaps TRBD1 (6 bases). As DNA, the CDR3 is TGTGCCAGCAGTCCCTGGACAGCCTATGGCTACACCTTC. Its translation: CASSPWTAYGYTF.